This T cell receptor (beta chain) is drawn from a study of CD8+ T cells in alopecia areata (dated by TCRdb to the late 2010s). At the level of the whole study: The study used high-throughput TCRbeta sequencing to examine T cell clonal expansion in alopecia areata, in both the C3H/HeJ mouse model and human patients. Scalp tissue and sorted CD4+ and CD8+ peripheral blood T cells from patchy and totalis/universalis alopecia areata patients and from healthy controls were covered by human TCRbeta sequencing. Scalp clonality was compared across normal scalp (n=4), patchy alopecia areata scalp (n=8), and alopecia totalis/universalis scalp (n=8). RNA was obtained with the PAXgene miRNA kit for fixed scalp, the miRNeasy kit for PBMCs, and the RNeasy kit for mouse skin. TCRbeta CDR3 regions were amplified by immunoSEQ multiplex PCR with 35 Vbeta forward and 13 Jbeta reverse primers. Beyond this particular receptor, the publication reports: Lesional scalp, especially in alopecia totalis/universalis, showed higher clonality and more expanded CD8+ clones than normal scalp, suggesting antigenic drive. Scalp TCR repertoire analysis is complicated because resident alphabeta T cells in normal human skin are also sequenced, whereas mouse skin is dominated by gammadelta T cells. Shared TCR sequences between patients were less evident than in mice, which may be partly attributable to HLA diversity in the patient population.

PBMCs were separated by density centrifugation and stained for CD3, CD4 and CD8, after which CD4+ and CD8+ T cells were sorted on a FACSAria. Scalp biopsies and blood samples were obtained from unaffected controls. The library came from the immunoSEQ multiplex PCR assay. RNA was extracted from all samples and reverse transcribed into cDNA as template for TCR sequencing. SuperScript III was used to make first-strand cDNA, primed with a 2:1 mix of oligo-dT and random hexamers. Amplification bias was assessed with a synthetic immune receptor repertoire, and residual bias was removed computationally. Regarding the original processing steps: Raw reads were preprocessed to remove errors, and CDR3 was defined according to IMGT conventions as the region from the conserved cysteine to phenylalanine. Clonality was computed by normalizing Shannon entropy by log2 of the number of productive unique TCRs and subtracting the result from 1. CD4 or CD8 identity of scalp clones was inferred by cross-referencing scalp TCRbeta sequences with sorted blood CD4 and CD8 repertoires. The table was pulled from immuneACCESS by TCRdb, which kept in-frame rearrangements only. Such tables lose some clones; where checked, under half of the loss comes from unresolved V genes, and the rest has no known cause. V and J calls and clone size are copied from that table; D and trimming were computed from the DNA. The table for this sample lists about 150,000 clones; around 54% of them were counted only once. The top ten constitute around 4.8% of the sample.

In the germline V gene, CDR1 corresponds to SGHAT and CDR2 to FQNNGV. V gives up 2 bases and J gives up 9 bases, and the segment between their germline ends measures 4 bases. From cysteine to phenylalanine, the CDR3 is 11 amino acids long. Of the read, only the CDR3 DNA is kept; its 33 bases are in frame from base 1. This clone has only a few counts. The clone's antigen remains unknown. Base-call qualities are not available, and no considerably larger clone is one nucleotide away. The specimen sequenced was CD4+ T cells sorted from blood. The clonotype was recovered from a human donor in good health. The chain is encoded by TRBV11-2 joined to TRBJ2-2; no D gene call is confident. CDR3 sequence: CASSLTWELFF. The DNA is as follows: TGTGCCAGCAGCTTAACTTGGGAGCTGTTTTTT.